The source of this T cell receptor beta chain is a study of blood T cell repertoires in COVID-19. The method was immunoSEQ multiplex PCR; TCRdb's version includes in-frame clones alone and lacks a portion of them. Among approximately 350,000 clones listed, 89% were seen once. V lost 5 bases to trimming and J lost 0 bases, with 8 bases between them. CDR1 and CDR2 from the germline V gene are SEHNR and FQNEAQ (reference sequence). This CDR3 is built from 13 residues. The sequence was obtained from a woman aged 30 to 39 with COVID-19, enrolled during active disease. V usage is TRBV7-9 and J usage is TRBJ2-7; D possibly corresponds to TRBD2 (5 bases). The sequencing input was peripheral blood. The CDR3 DNA reads as TGTGCCAGCAGCGGGGAGAGCTCCTACGAGCAGTACTTC. Translated, it gives CASSGESSYEQYF.